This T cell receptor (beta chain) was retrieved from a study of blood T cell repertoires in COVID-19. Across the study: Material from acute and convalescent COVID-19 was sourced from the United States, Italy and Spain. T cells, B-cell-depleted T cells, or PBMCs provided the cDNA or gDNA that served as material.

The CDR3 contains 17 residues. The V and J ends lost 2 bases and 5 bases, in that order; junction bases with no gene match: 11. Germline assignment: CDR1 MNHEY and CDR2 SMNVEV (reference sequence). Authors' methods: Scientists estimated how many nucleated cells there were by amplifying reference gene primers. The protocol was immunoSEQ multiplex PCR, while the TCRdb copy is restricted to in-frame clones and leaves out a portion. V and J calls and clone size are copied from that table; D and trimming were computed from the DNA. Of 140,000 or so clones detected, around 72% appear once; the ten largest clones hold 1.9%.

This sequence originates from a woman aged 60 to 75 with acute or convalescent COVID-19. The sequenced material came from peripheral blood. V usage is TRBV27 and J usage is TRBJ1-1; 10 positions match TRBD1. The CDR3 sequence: CASSLMGWTGGKTEAFF. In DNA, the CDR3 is TGTGCCAGCAGTTTAATGGGGTGGACAGGGGGGAAAACTGAAGCTTTCTTT.